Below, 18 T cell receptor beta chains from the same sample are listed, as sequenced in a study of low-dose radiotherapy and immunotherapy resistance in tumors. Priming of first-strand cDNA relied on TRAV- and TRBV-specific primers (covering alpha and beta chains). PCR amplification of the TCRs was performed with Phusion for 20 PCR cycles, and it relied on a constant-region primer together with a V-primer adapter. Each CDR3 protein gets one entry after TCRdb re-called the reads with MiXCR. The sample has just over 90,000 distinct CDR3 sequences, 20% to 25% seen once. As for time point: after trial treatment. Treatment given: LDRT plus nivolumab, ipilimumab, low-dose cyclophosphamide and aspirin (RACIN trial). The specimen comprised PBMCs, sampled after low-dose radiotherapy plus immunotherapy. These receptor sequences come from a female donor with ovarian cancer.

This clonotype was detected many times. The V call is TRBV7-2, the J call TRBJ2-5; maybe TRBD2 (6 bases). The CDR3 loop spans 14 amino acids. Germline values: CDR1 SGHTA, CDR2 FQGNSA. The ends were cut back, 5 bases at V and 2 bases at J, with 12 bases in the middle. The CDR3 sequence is CASSLQRVQETQYF. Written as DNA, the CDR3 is TGTGCCAGCAGCCTCCAGCGGGTTCAAGAGACCCAGTACTTC.

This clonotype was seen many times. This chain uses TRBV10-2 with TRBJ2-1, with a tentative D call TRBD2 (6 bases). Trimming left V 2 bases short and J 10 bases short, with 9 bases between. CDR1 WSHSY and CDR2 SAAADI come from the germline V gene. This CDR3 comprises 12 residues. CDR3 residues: CASSERLAEQFF. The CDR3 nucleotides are TGCGCCAGCAGTGAGCGGCTAGCGGAGCAGTTCTTC.

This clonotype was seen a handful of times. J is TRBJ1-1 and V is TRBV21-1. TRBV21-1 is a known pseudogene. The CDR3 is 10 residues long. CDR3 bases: TGTGCCAGCAGCACCGATGAAGCTTTCTTT. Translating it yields CASSTDEAFF.

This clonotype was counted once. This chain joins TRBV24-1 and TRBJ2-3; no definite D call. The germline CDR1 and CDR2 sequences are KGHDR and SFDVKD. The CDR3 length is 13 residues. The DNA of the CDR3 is TGTCCCATCAGGCTCACCAACACAGATACGCAGTATTTT. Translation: CPIRLTNTDTQYF.

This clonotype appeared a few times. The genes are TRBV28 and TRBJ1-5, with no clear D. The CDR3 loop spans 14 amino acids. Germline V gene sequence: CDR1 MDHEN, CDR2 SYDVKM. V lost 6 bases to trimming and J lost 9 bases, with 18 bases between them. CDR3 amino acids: CASRATDSRRPQHF. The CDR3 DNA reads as TGTGCCAGCAGGGCGACGGACTCCCGGCGGCCCCAGCATTTT.

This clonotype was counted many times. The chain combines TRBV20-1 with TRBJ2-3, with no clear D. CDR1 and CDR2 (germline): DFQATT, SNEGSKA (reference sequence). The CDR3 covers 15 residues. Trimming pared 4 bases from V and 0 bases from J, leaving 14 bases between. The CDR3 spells CSATTPDPSTDTQYF. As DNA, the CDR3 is TGCAGTGCTACGACTCCCGACCCTAGCACAGATACGCAGTATTTT.

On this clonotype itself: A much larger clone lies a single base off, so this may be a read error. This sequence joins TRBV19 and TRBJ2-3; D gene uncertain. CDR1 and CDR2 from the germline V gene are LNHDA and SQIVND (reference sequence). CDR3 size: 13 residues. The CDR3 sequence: CTSSSTGTDTQYF. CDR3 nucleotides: TGTACCAGTTCATCTACGGGCACAGATACGCAGTATTTT.

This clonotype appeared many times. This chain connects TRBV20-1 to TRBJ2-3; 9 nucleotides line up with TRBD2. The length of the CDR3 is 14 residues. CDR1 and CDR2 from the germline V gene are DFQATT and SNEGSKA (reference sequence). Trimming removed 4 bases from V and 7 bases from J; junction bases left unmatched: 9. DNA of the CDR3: TGCAGTGCTATTTCAGCGGGGGGTATTTATACGCAGTATTTT. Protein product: CSAISAGGIYTQYF.

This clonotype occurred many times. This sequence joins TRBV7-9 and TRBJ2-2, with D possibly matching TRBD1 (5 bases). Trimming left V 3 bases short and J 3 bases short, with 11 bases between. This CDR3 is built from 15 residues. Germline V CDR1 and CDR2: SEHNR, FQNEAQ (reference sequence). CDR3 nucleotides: TGTGCCAGCAGCTTGGGGCAGGGATACACCGGGGAGCTGTTTTTT. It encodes CASSLGQGYTGELFF.

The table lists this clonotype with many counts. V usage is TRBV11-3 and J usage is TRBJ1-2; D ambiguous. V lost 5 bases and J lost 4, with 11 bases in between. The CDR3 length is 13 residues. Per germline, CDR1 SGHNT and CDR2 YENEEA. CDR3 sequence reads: CASSTAGFYGYTF. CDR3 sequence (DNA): TGTGCCAGCAGCACGGCGGGGTTCTATGGCTACACCTTC.

The CDR3: CSALSSGGAVELFF. The CDR3 DNA follows: TGCAGTGCCTTGTCGTCGGGGGGGGCCGTAGAGCTGTTTTTT. The chain combines TRBV20-1 with TRBJ2-2; TRBD2 aligns across 8 bases. The CDR3 has 14 amino acids. Germline V gene lookup returns CDR1 DFQATT and CDR2 SNEGSKA (reference sequence). The junction had 14 bases not matched to a gene; V was cut back by 6 bases and J by 11 bases.

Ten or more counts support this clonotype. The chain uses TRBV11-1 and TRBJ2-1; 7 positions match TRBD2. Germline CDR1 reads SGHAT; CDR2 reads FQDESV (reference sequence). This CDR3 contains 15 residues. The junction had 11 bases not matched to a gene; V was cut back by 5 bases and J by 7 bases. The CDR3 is CASSPRDYLYNEQFF. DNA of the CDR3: TGTGCCAGCAGCCCACGGGACTACCTCTATAATGAGCAGTTCTTC.

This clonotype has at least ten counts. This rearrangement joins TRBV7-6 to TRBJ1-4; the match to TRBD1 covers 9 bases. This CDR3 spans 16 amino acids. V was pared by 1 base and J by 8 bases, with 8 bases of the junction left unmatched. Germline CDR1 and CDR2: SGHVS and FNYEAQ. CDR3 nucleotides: TGTGCCAGCAGCTTAGATGAGGGACAGGGTGACGAAAAACTGTTTTTT. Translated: CASSLDEGQGDEKLFF.

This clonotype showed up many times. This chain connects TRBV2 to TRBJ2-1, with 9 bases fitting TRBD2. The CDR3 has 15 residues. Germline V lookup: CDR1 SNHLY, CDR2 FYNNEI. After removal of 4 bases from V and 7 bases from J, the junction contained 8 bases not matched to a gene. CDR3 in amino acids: CASSVARGGINEQFF. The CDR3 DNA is TGTGCCAGCAGTGTTGCGCGGGGGGGAATTAATGAGCAGTTCTTC.

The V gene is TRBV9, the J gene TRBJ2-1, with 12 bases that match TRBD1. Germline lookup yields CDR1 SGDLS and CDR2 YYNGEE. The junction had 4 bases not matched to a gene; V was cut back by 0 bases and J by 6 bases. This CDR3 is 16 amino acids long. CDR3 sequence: CASSVEGTGGGNEQFF. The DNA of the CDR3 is TGTGCCAGCAGCGTAGAAGGGACAGGGGGCGGCAATGAGCAGTTCTTC.

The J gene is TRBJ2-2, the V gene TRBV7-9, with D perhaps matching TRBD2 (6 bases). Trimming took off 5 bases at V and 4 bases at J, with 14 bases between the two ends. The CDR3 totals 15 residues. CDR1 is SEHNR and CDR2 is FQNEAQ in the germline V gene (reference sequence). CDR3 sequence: CASSPRLVGTGELFF. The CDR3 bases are TGTGCCAGCAGCCCGAGACTAGTTGGCACCGGGGAGCTGTTTTTT.

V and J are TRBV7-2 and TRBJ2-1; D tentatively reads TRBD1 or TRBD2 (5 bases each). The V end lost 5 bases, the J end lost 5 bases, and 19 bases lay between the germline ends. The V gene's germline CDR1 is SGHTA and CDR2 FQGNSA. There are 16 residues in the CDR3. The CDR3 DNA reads TGTGCCAGCAGCCCCCACGGGGCCTGGGGTAACAATGAGCAGTTCTTC. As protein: CASSPHGAWGNNEQFF. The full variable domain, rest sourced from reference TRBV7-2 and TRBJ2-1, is GAGVSQSPSNKVTEKGKDVELRCDPISGHTALYWYRQSLGQGLEFLIYFQGNSAPDKSGLPSDRFSAERTGGSVSTLTIQRTQQEDSAVYLCASSPHGAWGNNEQFFGPGTRLTVL.

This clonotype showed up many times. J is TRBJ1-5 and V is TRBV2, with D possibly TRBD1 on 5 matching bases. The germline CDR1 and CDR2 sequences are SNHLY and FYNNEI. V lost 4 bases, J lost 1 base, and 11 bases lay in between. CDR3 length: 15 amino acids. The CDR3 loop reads CASSASGISNQPQHF. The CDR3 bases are TGTGCCAGCAGTGCCTCAGGGATAAGCAATCAGCCCCAGCATTTT.